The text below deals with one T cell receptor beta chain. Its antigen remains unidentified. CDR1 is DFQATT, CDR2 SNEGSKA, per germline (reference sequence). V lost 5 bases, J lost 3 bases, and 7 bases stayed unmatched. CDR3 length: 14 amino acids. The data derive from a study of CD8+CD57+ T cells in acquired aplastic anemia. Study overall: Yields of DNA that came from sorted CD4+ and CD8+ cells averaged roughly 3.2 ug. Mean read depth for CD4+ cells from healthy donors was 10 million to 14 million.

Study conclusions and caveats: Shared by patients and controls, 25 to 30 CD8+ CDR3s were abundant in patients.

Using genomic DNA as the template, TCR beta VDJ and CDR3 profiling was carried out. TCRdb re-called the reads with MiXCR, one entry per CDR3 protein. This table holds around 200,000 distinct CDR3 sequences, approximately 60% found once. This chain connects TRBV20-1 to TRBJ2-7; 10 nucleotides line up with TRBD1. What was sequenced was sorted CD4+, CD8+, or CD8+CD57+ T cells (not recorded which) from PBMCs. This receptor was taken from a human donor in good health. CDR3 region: CSAADRGNYYEQYF. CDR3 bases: TGCAGTGCTGCGGACAGGGGGAACTACTACGAGCAGTACTTC.